This T cell receptor beta chain stems from a study of control samples from healthy donors and cancer patients. The CDR3 runs to 14 residues. The germline V and J ends were trimmed by 0 bases and 6 bases, with 11 bases remaining between them. Looked up from germline, CDR1 is SGHRS and CDR2 is YFSETQ. Some clones are missing from TCRdb's copy, which holds only in-frame ones; the method was immunoSEQ multiplex PCR. The sample shows about 130,000 clones, roughly 90% of them seen only once. V and J are TRBV5-1 and TRBJ2-3; no clear D. The sequencing sample was made of blood. This sequence was found in a man in his late teens or twenties in good health. The CDR3 sequence is CASSLAGIADTQYF. Here the CDR3 DNA reads TGCGCCAGCAGCTTGGCCGGAATAGCTGATACGCAGTATTTT.